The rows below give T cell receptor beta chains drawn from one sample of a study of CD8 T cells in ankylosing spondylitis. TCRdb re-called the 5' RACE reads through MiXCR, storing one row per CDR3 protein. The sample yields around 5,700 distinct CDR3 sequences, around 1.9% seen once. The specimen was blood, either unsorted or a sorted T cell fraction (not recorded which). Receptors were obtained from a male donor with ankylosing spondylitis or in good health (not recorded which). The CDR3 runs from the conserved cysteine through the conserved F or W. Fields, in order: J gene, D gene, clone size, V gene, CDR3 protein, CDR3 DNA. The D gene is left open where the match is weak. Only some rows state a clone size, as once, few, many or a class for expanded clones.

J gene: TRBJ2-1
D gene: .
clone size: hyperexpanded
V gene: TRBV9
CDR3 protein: CASSVAFPRHEQFF
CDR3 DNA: TGTGCCAGCAGCGTAGCTTTTCCCCGGCATGAGCAGTTCTTC

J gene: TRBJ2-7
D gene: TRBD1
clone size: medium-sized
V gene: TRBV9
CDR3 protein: CASSEGQGVISEQYF
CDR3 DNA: TGTGCCAGCAGCGAGGGACAGGGAGTAATCTCCGAGCAGTACTTC

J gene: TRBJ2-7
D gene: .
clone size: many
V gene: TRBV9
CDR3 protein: CASSVEGYEQYF
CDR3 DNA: TGTGCCAGCAGCGTTGAGGGCTACGAGCAGTACTTC

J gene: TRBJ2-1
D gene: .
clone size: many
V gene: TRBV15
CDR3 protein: CATSRGLYNEQFF
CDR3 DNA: TGTGCCACCAGCAGGGGACTTTACAATGAGCAGTTCTTC

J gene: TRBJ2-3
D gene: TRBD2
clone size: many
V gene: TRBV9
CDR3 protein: CASSTSGASTDTQYF
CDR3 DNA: TGTGCCAGCAGTACTAGCGGGGCTAGCACAGATACGCAGTATTTT

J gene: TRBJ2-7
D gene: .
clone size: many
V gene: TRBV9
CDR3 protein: CASSVEISGIYEQYF
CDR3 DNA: TGTGCCAGCAGCGTAGAGATTAGCGGAATTTACGAGCAGTACTTC

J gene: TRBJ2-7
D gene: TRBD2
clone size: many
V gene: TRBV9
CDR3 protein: CASSGGGSGSSYEQYF
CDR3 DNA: TGTGCCAGCAGCGGTGGGGGTAGCGGGAGCTCCTACGAGCAGTACTTC

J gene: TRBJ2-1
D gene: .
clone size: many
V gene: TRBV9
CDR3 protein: CASSATGTAGEQFF
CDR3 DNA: TGTGCCAGCAGCGCGACCGGGACTGCCGGTGAGCAGTTCTTC

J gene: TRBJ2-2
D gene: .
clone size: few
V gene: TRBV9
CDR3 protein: CASSVHRETGELFF
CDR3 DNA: TGTGCCAGCAGCGTACACAGGGAAACCGGGGAGCTGTTTTTT

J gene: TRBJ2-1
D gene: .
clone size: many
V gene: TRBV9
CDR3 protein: CASSLRQLLSYNEQFF
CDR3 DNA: TGTGCCAGCAGCCTAAGACAGCTACTCTCCTACAATGAGCAGTTCTTC

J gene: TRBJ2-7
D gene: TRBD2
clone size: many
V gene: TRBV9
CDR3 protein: CASSGSGSSTYEQYF
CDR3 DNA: TGTGCCAGCAGCGGAAGCGGGAGTTCCACCTACGAGCAGTACTTC

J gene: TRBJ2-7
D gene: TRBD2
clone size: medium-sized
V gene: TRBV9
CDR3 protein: CASSVGLAGREQYF
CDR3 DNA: TGTGCCAGCAGCGTAGGACTAGCGGGACGCGAGCAGTACTTC

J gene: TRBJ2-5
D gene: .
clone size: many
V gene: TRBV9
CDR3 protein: CASSVEAGSETQYF
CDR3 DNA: TGTGCCAGCAGCGTAGAGGCAGGGTCGGAGACCCAGTACTTC

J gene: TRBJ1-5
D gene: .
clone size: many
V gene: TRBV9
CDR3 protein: CASSASGVGNQPQHF
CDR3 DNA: TGTGCCAGCAGCGCCTCCGGTGTGGGCAATCAGCCCCAGCATTTT

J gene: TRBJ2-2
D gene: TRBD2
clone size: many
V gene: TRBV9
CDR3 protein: CASSAGLAGSTGELFF
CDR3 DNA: TGTGCCAGCAGCGCGGGACTAGCGGGATCCACCGGGGAGCTGTTTTTT

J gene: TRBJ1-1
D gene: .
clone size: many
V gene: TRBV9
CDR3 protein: CASSVEWGGDTEAFF
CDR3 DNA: TGTGCCAGCAGCGTAGAATGGGGGGGAGACACTGAAGCTTTCTTT

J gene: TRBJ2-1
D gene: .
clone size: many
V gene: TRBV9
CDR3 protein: CASSLDRINEQFF
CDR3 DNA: TGTGCCAGCAGCCTCGACAGGATCAATGAGCAGTTCTTC

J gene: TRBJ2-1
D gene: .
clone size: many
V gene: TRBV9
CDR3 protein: CASSDRDWANNEQFF
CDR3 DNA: TGTGCCAGCAGCGACCGGGACTGGGCAAACAATGAGCAGTTCTTC

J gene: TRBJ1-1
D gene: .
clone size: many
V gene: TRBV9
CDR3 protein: CASSVDSAVNTEAFF
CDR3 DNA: TGTGCCAGCAGCGTAGACTCAGCAGTTAACACTGAAGCTTTCTTT

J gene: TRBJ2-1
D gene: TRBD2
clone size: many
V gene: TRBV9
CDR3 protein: CASSALRLAGSPGNEQFF
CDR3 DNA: TGTGCCAGCAGCGCACTCCGACTAGCGGGGTCCCCGGGGAATGAGCAGTTCTTC

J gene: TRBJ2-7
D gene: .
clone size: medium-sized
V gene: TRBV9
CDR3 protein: CASSVGLLVSSYEQYF
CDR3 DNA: TGTGCCAGCAGCGTAGGCCTCCTAGTGAGCTCCTACGAGCAGTACTTC

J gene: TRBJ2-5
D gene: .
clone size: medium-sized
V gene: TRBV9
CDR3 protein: CASRSGASGGETQYF
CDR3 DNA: TGTGCCAGCAGATCGGGAGCCAGCGGAGGAGAGACCCAGTACTTC

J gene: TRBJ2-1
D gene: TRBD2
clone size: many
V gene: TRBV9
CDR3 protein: CASSAEGTSVYNEQFF
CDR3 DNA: TGTGCCAGCAGCGCCGAAGGGACTAGCGTATACAATGAGCAGTTCTTC

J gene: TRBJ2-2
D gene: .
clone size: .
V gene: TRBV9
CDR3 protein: CASSDTNTGELFF
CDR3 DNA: TGTGCCAGCAGCGACACGAACACCGGGGAGCTGTTTTTT

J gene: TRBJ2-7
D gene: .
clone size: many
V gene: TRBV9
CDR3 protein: CASSVGGGNSYEQYF
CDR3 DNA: TGTGCCAGCAGCGTAGGAGGAGGGAACTCCTACGAGCAGTACTTC

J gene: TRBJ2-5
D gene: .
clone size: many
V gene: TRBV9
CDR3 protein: CASSVVPGETQYF
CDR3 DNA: TGTGCCAGCAGCGTAGTTCCAGGAGAGACCCAGTACTTC

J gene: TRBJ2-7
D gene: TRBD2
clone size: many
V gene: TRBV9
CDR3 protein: CASSAGASGSYEQYF
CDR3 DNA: TGTGCCAGCAGCGCCGGGGCTAGCGGGAGTTACGAGCAGTACTTC

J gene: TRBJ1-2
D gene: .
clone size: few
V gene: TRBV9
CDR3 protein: CASSVRDGSYGYTF
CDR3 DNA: TGTGCCAGCAGCGTAAGAGACGGCTCCTATGGCTACACCTTC

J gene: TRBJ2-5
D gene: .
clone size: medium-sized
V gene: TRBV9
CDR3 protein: CASRGPQETQYF
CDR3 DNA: TGTGCCAGCAGGGGACCTCAAGAGACCCAGTACTTC

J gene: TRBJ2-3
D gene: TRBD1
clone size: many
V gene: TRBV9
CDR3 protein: CASSGGGTGASFDWADTQYF
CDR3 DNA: TGTGCCAGCAGCGGCGGGGGGACAGGGGCATCATTCGATTGGGCGGATACGCAGTATTTT

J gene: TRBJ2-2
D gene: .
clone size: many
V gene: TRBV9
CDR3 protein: CASSVGSPGDTGELFF
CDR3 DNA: TGTGCCAGCAGCGTAGGAAGCCCAGGGGACACCGGGGAGCTGTTTTTT

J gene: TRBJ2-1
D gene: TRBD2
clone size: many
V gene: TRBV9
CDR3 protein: CASSVGKGTSFYNEQFF
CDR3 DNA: TGTGCCAGCAGCGTAGGCAAAGGGACTAGCTTCTACAATGAGCAGTTCTTC

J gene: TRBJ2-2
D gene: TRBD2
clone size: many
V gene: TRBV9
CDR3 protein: CASSVLAGNTGELFF
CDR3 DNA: TGTGCCAGCAGCGTACTAGCGGGGAACACCGGGGAGCTGTTTTTT

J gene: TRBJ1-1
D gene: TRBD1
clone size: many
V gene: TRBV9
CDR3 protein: CASSVDRGPYTEAFF
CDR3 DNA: TGTGCCAGCAGCGTCGACAGGGGGCCTTACACTGAAGCTTTCTTT

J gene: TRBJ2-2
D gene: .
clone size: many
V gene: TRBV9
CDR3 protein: CASSEPRNTGELFF
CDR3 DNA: TGTGCCAGCAGCGAGCCCCGGAACACCGGGGAGCTGTTTTTT

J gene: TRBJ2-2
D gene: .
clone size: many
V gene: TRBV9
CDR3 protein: CASSVGSGLNTGELFF
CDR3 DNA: TGTGCCAGCAGCGTAGGAAGCGGGCTAAACACCGGGGAGCTGTTTTTT

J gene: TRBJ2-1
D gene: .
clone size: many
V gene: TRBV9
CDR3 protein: CASSVFSAADQYNEQFF
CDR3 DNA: TGTGCCAGCAGCGTATTCTCTGCGGCGGACCAGTACAATGAGCAGTTCTTC

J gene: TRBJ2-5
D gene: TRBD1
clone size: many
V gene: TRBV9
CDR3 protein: CASSVGPGQGTQETQYF
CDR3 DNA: TGTGCCAGCAGCGTAGGGCCGGGACAGGGAACTCAAGAGACCCAGTACTTC

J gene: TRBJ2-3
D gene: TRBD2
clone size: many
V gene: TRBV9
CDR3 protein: CASSALAGRGSFPDTQYF
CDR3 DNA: TGTGCCAGCAGCGCACTAGCGGGGAGGGGGTCCTTCCCAGATACGCAGTATTTT

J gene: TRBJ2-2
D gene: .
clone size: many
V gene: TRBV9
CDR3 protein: CASSPAGTMNTGELFF
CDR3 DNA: TGTGCCAGCAGCCCCGCCGGGACAATGAACACCGGGGAGCTGTTTTTT

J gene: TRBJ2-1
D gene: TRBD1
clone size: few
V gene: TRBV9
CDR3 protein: CASSVVGTGHNEQFF
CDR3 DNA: TGTGCCAGCAGCGTAGTTGGGACAGGGCACAATGAGCAGTTCTTC

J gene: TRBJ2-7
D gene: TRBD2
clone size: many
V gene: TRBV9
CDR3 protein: CASSGTSLEQYF
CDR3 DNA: TGTGCCAGCAGCGGGACTAGCCTTGAGCAGTACTTC

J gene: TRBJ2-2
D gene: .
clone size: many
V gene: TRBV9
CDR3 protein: CASSPFMGGGTGELFF
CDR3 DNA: TGTGCCAGCAGCCCATTCATGGGGGGCGGCACCGGGGAGCTGTTTTTT

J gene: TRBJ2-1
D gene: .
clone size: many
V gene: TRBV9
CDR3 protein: CASSVMSTGSYNEQFF
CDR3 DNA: TGTGCCAGCAGCGTTATGTCCACAGGGTCCTACAATGAGCAGTTCTTC

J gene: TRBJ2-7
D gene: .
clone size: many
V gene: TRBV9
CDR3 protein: CASSVGSGSAEQYF
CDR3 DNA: TGTGCCAGCAGCGTAGGGTCAGGTTCGGCTGAGCAGTACTTC

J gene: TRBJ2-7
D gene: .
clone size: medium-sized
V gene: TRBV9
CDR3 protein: CASSVSPGTIDEQYF
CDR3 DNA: TGTGCCAGCAGCGTATCTCCGGGAACCATTGACGAGCAGTACTTC

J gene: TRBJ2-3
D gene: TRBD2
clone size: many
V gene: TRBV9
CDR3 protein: CASRSSGSSADTQYF
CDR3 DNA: TGTGCCAGCAGGAGTAGCGGGAGTAGCGCAGATACGCAGTATTTT

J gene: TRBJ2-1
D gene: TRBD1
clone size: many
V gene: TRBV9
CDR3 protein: CASMSGTGYMGEQFF
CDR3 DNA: TGTGCCAGCATGTCCGGGACAGGGTATATGGGTGAGCAGTTCTTC

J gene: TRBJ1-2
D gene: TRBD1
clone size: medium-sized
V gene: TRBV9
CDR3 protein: CASSLDRDYGYTF
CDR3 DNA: TGTGCCAGCAGCCTTGACAGGGACTATGGCTACACCTTC

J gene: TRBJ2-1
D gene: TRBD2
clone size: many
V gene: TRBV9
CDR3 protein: CASSGTSGTSYNEQFF
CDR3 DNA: TGTGCCAGCAGCGGGACTAGCGGGACGTCCTACAATGAGCAGTTCTTC

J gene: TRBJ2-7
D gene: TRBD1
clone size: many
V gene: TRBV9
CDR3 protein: CASSVGQGAYEQYF
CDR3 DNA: TGTGCCAGCAGCGTAGGACAGGGGGCCTACGAGCAGTACTTC

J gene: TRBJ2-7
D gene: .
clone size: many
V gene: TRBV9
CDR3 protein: CASSGNSYEQYF
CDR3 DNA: TGTGCCAGCAGCGGGAACTCCTACGAGCAGTACTTC